The source of this T cell receptor (beta chain) is a study of T-cell memory formation after mild COVID-19. Study as a whole: TCR clusters were mostly donor specific.

This clonotype occurred a few times. Antigen specificity is unknown. Study-level findings and limits: The finding that pre-infection memory included some responding clones suggested that cross-reactive memory joined.

With 6 bases clipped from V and 4 bases from J, the junction kept 14 bases outside the gene matches. This CDR3 contains 17 residues. CDR1 is MNHEY and CDR2 is SVGAGI in the germline V gene. Employing constant-segment primers, 5'RACE generated TCR alpha and TCR beta cDNA libraries bearing sample barcodes and UMIs. MiXCR, run by TCRdb on the 5' RACE reads, gives a single entry per CDR3 protein. In the table there are roughly 400,000 distinct CDR3 sequences, approximately 24% of which are singletons. The source material was PBMCs or a T cell subset sorted from them (not recorded which). V and J are TRBV6-5 and TRBJ2-3; 9 bases are shared with TRBD2. This receptor was identified in an adult woman who had mild COVID-19 (a few samples of this study predate the infection). Cell type and time point are not known. The DNA of the CDR3 is TGTGCCAGCAGGGGACTAAGCGGGAGGATTGGCGCAGATACGCAGTATTTT. This gives the protein CASRGLSGRIGADTQYF.